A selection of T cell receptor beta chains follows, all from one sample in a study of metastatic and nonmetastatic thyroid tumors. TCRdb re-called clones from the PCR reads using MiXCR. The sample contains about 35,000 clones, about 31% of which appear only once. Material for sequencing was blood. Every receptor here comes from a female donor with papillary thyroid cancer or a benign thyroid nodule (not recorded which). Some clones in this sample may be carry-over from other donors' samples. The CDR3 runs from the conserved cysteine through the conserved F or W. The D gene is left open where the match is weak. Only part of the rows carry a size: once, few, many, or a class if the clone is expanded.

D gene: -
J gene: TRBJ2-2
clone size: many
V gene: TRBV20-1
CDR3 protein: CSARDPRDTPNTGELFF
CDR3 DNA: TGCAGTGCTAGAGATCCCAGGGACACTCCGAACACCGGGGAGCTGTTTTTT

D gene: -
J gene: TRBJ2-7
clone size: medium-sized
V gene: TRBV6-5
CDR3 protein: CASSSADARRRRSYEQYF
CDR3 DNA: TGTGCCAGCAGTTCCGCGGACGCCCGGCGGAGGCGCTCCTACGAGCAGTACTTC

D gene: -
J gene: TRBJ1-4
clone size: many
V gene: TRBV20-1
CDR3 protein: CSARGEVGNREKLFF
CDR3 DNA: TGCAGTGCTAGAGGGGAGGTAGGGAATCGCGAAAAACTGTTTTTT

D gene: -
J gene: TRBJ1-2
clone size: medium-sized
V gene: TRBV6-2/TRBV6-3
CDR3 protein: CASSYSYRQGYTF
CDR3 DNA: TGTGCCAGCAGTTACTCGTACAGACAAGGCTACACCTTC

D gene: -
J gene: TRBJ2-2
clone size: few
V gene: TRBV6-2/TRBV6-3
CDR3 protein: CASSYGGAGELFF
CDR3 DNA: TGTGCCAGCAGTTACGGAGGGGCCGGGGAGCTGTTTTTT

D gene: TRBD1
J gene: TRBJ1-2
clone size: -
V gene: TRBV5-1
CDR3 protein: CASRLRDRGDYGYTF
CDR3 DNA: TGCGCCAGCAGACTCCGTGACAGGGGTGACTATGGCTACACCTTC

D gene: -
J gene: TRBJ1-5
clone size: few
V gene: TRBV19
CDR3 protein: CASIRTVNQPQHF
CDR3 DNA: TGTGCCAGTATTAGGACAGTGAATCAGCCCCAGCATTTT

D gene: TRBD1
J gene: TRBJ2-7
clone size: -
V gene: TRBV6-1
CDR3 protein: CARTRLTGYEQYF
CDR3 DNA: TGTGCCCGCACTCGCTTGACAGGGTACGAGCAGTACTTC

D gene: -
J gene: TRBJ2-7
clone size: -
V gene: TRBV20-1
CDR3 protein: CSARFWSPTSSYEQYF
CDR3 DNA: TGCAGTGCTAGATTCTGGTCCCCCACGAGCTCCTACGAGCAGTACTTC

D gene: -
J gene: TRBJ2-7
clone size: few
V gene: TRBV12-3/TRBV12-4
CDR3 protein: CASSPPGYQYF
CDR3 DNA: TGTGCCAGCAGTCCCCCGGGCTATCAGTACTTC

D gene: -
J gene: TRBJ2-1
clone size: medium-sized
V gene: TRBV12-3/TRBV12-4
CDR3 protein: CASSAKDGYNEQFF
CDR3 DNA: TGTGCCAGCAGTGCAAAGGACGGGTACAATGAGCAGTTCTTC

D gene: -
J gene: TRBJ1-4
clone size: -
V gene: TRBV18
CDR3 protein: CACSPPGEGRGEKLFF
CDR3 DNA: TGTGCCTGCTCACCACCGGGTGAGGGTAGGGGGGAAAAACTGTTTTTT

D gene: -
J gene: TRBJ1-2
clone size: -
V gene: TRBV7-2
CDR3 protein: CASSSRSRGYGYTF
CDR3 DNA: TGTGCCAGCAGCTCCCGCAGTCGAGGTTATGGCTACACCTTC

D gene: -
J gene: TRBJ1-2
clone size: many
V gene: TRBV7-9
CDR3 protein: CATDYGYTF
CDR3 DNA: TGTGCCACGGACTATGGCTACACCTTC

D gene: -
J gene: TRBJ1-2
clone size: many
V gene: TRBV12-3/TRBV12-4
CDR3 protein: CASSLGGVRQDYTF
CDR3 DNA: TGTGCCAGCAGTCTCGGAGGGGTTCGGCAGGACTACACCTTC

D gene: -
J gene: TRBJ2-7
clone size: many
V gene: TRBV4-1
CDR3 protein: CASSQVGQRVSYEQYF
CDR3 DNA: TGCGCCAGCAGCCAAGTAGGTCAAAGGGTTTCCTACGAGCAGTACTTC

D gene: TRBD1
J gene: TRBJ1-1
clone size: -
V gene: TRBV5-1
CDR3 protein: CASSLGQGSNTEAFF
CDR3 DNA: TGCGCCAGCAGCTTGGGACAGGGCTCGAACACTGAAGCTTTCTTT

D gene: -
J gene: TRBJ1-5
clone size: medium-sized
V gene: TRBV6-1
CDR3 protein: CASSEVLGSQPQHF
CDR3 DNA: TGTGCCAGCAGTGAAGTATTGGGGAGTCAGCCCCAGCATTTT

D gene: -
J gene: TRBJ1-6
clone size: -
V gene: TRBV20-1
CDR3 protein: CSSSNFSPLHF
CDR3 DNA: TGCAGTTCCTCTAACTTTTCACCCCTCCACTTT

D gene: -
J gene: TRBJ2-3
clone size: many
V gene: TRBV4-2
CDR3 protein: CASSQAAISDTQYF
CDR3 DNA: TGTGCCAGCAGCCAAGCTGCCATCAGCGATACGCAGTATTTT

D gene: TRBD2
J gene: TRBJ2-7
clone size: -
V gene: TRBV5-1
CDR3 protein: CASSLATSGSRVYEQYF
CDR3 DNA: TGCGCCAGCAGCTTGGCCACTAGCGGTTCGAGGGTCTACGAGCAGTACTTT

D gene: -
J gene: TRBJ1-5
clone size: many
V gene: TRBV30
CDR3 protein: CAWSGSPGLSNQPQHF
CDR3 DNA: TGTGCCTGGAGCGGTTCGCCGGGCCTGAGTAATCAGCCCCAGCATTTT

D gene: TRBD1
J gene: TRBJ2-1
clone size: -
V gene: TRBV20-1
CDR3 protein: CSARGDRGRNEQFF
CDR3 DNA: TGCAGTGCTAGAGGGGACAGGGGGCGAAATGAGCAGTTCTTC

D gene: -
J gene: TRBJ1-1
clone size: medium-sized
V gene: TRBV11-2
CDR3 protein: CASSLDRGESTEAFF
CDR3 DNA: TGTGCCAGCAGCTTAGATCGGGGGGAGAGCACTGAAGCTTTCTTT

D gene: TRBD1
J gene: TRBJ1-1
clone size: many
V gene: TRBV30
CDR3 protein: CAWSRTGGRFEAFF
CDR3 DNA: TGTGCCTGGAGTAGGACAGGGGGCCGATTTGAAGCTTTCTTT

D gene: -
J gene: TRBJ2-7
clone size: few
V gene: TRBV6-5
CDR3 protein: CAGIYDRNEQYF
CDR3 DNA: TGTGCCGGCATTTACGATAGAAACGAGCAGTACTTC

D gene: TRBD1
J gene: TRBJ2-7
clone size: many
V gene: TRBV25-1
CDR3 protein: CASIRTGSYEQYF
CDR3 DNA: TGTGCCAGCATCCGGACAGGGAGCTACGAGCAGTACTTC

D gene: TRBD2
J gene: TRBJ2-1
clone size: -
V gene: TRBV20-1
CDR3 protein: CSSGLASYNEQFF
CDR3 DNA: TGCAGTTCTGGACTAGCGAGTTACAATGAGCAGTTCTTC

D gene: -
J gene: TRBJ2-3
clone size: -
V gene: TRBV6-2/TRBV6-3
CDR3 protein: CASSYSKKALGTDTQYF
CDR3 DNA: TGTGCCAGCAGTTACTCGAAGAAAGCCCTGGGCACAGATACGCAGTATTTT

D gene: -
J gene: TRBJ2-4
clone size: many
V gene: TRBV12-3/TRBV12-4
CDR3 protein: CASMEGAAKNIQYF
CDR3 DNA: TGTGCCAGCATGGAGGGGGCAGCCAAAAACATTCAGTACTTC

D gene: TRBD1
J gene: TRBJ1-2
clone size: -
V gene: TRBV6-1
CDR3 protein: CASRETGGHYGYTF
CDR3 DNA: TGTGCCAGCAGAGAGACAGGGGGACACTATGGCTACACCTTC

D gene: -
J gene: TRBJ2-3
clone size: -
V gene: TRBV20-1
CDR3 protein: CSARDMLVPTDTQYF
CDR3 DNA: TGCAGTGCTAGGGACATGCTCGTTCCCACAGATACGCAGTATTTT

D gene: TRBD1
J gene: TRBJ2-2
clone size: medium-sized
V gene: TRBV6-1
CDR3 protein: CASTPLEGAVGFF
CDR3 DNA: TGTGCCAGCACCCCACTCGAGGGGGCCGTAGGGTTTTTT

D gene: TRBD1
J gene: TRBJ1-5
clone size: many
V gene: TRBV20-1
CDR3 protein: CSAPGTGQPQHF
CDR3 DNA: TGCAGTGCCCCCGGGACAGGTCAGCCCCAGCATTTT

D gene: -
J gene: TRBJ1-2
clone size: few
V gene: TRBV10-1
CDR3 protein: CASRTGGASIYGYIF
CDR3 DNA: TGCGCCAGCAGGACAGGAGGCGCTTCCATTTATGGCTACATCTTC

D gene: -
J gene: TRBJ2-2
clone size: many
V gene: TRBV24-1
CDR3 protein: CATSPDTNTGELFF
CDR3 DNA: TGTGCCACCAGCCCCGACACGAACACCGGGGAGCTGTTTTTT

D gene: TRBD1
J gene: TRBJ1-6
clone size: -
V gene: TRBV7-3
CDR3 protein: CASSSDRAYNSPLHF
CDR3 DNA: TGTGCCAGCAGCTCGGACAGGGCGTATAATTCACCCCTCCACTTT

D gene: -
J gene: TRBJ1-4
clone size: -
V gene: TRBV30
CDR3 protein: CAWSVGSGSNEKQFF
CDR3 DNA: -

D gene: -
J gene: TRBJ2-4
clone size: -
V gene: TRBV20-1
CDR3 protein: CSALEKLAKNIQYF
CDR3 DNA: TGCAGTGCTCTCGAAAAGCTGGCCAAAAACATTCAGTACTTC

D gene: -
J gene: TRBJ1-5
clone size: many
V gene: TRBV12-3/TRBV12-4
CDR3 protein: CASSLGTRQPQHF
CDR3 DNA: TGTGCCAGCAGTTTAGGGACGAGGCAGCCCCAGCATTTT

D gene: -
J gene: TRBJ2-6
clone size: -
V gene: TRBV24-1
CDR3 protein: CAASYTQVGSGANVLTF
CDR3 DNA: TGTGCCGCCAGTTATACGCAGGTTGGTTCTGGGGCCAACGTCCTGACTTTC

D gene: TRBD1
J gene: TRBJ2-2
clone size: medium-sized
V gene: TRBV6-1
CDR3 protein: CASSRQGAGELFF
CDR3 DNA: TGTGCCAGCAGTAGACAGGGGGCCGGGGAGCTGTTTTTT

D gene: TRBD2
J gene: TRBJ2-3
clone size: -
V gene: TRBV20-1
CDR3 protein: CSASRSGGHQYF
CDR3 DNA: TGCAGTGCTAGCAGGTCGGGAGGTCATCAGTATTTT

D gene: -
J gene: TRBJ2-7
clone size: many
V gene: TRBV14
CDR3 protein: CASSQDHGSYEQYF
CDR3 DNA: TGTGCCAGCAGCCAAGATCACGGCTCCTACGAGCAGTACTTC

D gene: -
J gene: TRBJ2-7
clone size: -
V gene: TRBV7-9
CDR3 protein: CASSFGQSYEQYF
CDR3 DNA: TGTGCCAGCAGCTTTGGACAGTCCTACGAGCAATACTTC

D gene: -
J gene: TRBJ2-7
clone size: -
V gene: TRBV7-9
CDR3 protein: CASSLAGVGEQYF
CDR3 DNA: TGTGCCAGCAGCTTAGCGGGAGTAGGCGAGCAGTACTTC

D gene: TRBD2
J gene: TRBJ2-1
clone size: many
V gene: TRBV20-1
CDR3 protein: CSARWGAREGPDEQFF
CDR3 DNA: TGCAGTGCTAGATGGGGAGCGCGGGAGGGCCCTGATGAGCAGTTCTTC

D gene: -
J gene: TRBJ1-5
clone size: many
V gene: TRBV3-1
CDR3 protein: CASSQASGRAPQHF
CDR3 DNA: TGTGCCAGCAGCCAGGCTAGCGGGAGGGCCCCCCAGCATTTT

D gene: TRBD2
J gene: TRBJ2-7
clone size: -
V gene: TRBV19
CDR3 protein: CASSQGLAREKYF
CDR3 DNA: TGTGCCAGTAGTCAGGGACTAGCGCGGGAGAAGTACTTC

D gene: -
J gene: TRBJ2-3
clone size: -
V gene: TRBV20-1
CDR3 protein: CSVYGPGLGDTQYF
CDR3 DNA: TGCAGTGTTTACGGCCCCGGACTGGGAGATACGCAGTATTTT

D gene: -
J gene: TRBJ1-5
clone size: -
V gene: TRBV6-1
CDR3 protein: CASKVDSNEPQHF
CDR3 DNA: TGTGCCAGCAAAGTGGATAGCAATGAGCCCCAGCATTTT

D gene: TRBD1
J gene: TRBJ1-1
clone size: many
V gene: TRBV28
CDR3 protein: CAIGTENTEAFF
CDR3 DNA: TGTGCCATAGGGACAGAGAACACTGAAGCTTTCTTT